This TCR beta chain was found in a study of blood T cell repertoires in COVID-19 (dated by TCRdb to between 2020 and 2021). With regard to the full study: Samples from collaborators originated in the United States, Italy and Spain and spanned both the acute and convalescent phases of COVID-19. Where available, HLA class I and class II types were taken from metadata supplied by the sample provider and were not determined by assay-based typing. The repertoires were released in a freely available public database meant as a resource for research on the immune response to SARS-CoV-2. A de-identified subject ID, COVID-19 status, age in years and sex were almost always included in the sample metadata. The samples were drawn from two sources: the first 160 participants of the ongoing ImmuneRACE study, and 1,200 or so subjects contributed by 6 global collaborators. Subjects who had been exposed to COVID-19, were actively infected with it, or had recovered from it provided the deeply sampled blood TCRbeta repertoires that made up the dataset. The material from the prospective study consisted of cDNA or gDNA derived from T cells, B-cell-depleted T cells, or PBMCs.

The CDR3 sequence holds 17 residues, the cysteine and phenylalanine included. Only the CDR3 portion is preserved as DNA: 51 bases, with reading frame beginning at the first base. V lost 1 base and J lost 0 bases, and the count of bases not matched to a germline gene is 6. CDR1 SGHRS and CDR2 YFSETQ were looked up in the germline V gene. Concerning this clone itself: Its recognized antigen is unknown. Base quality data are lacking; no much larger clone is found one base away.

The collaborating institutions used their own protocols to collect whole blood in K2EDTA tubes. For TCRbeta analysis, collaborator samples were shipped as frozen whole blood, as isolated PBMCs, or as DNA extracted from either sample type. General study outcomes and caveats: How much clinical and demographic metadata was included differed by source and by participant, and the metadata was provided uncurated.

The immunoSEQ Assay, a bias-controlled multiplex PCR, was used to amplify TCRbeta CDR3 regions from genomic DNA. On the study's bioinformatics: The number of nucleated cells in each sample was estimated from the amplification of reference gene primers within the assay. To quantify the absolute abundance of each unique TCRbeta CDR3 rearrangement, sequence reads were collapsed and filtered. For each sample, productive Simpson clonality was calculated as the square root of Simpson's diversity index over productive rearrangements. TCRdb's version of the immuneACCESS table is confined to in-frame rearrangements and falls short of the full clone set. An unresolved V gene accounts for under half of the shortfall where checked; the remainder is of unknown origin. V, J and clone size derive from that table, while D and trimming were established from the DNA sequence. This sample gives around 220,000 clones in total; 79% of them show up just once. The top ten constitute around 4.1% of the sample.

Input material: peripheral blood. This sequence was found in a woman in her forties with active or convalescent COVID-19. The rearranged segments are TRBV5-1 and TRBJ1-3; 8 nucleotides in the junction match TRBD1. CDR3 region: CASSLNVGTGSGNTIYF. Here is the DNA: TGCGCCAGCAGCTTGAACGTGGGGACAGGCTCTGGAAACACCATATATTTT.